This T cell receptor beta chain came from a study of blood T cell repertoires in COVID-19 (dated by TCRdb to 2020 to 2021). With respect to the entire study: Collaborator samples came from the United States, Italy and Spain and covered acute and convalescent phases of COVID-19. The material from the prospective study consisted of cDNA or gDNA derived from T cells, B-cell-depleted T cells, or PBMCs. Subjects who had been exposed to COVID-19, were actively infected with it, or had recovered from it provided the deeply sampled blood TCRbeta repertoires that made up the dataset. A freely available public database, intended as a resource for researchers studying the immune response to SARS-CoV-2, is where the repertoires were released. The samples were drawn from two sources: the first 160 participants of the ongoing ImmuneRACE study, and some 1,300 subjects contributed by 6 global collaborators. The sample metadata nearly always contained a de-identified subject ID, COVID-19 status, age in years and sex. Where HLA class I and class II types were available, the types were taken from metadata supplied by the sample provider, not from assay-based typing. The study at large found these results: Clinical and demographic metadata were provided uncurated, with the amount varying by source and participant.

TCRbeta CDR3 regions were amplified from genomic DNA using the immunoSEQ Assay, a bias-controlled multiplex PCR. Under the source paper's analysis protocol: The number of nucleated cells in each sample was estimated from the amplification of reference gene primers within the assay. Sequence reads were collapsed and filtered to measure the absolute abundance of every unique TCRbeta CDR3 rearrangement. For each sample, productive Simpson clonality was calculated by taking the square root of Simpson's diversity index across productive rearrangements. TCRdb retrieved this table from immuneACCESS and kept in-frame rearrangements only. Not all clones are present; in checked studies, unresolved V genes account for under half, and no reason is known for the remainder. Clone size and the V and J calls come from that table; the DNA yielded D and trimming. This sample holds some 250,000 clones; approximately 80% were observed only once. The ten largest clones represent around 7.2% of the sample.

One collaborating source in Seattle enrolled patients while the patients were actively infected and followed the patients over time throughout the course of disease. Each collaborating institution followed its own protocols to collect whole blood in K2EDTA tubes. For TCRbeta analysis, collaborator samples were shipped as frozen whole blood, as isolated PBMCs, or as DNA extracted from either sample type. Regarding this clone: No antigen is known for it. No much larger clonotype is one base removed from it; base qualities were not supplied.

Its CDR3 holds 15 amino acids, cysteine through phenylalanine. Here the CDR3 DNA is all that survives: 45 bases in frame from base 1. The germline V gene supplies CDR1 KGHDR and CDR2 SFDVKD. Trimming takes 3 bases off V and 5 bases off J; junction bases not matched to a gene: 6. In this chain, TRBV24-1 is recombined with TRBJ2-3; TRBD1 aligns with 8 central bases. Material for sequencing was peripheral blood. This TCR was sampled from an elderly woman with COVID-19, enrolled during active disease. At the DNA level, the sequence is TGTGCCACCAGTGATATAGGACAGGGCGGAGATACGCAGTATTTT. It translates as CATSDIGQGGDTQYF.